The 32 T cell receptor beta chains listed next were all sequenced from one sample in a study of T-cell reconstitution after alpha-beta-depleted transplantation in children (dated by TCRdb to about 2016). Receptors were amplified or captured by PCR. The listed sequencing device is Illumina HiSeq 2500. TCR libraries were prepared with molecular barcoding, using unique molecular identifiers to normalize TCRbeta repertoire quantification. TCRdb handled the public reads itself, with Q25 trimming in fastp and clone calling in MiXCR, and kept productive beta chains. Rows with one shared CDR3 protein collapse into an entry with the most common genes and DNA. The sample yields about 400,000 distinct CDR3 sequences; around 15% were counted once. The ten largest clones add up to just under 30% of the sample. Sample treatment or condition, as interpreted from the label and publication: allogeneic hematopoietic cell transplantation with graft depleted of TCRalphabeta T cells and CD19 B cells.

The material was PBMCs, mostly from graft donor cells, obtained 360 days after TCRalphabeta/CD19-depleted stem cell transplant. Receptors were obtained from a boy under two years old who had a stem cell transplant for Wiskott-Aldrich syndrome, so the T cells may come from the graft donor.

This sequence joins TRBV11-2 and TRBJ1-5; no clear D. Germline CDR1 SGHAT, CDR2 FQNNGV. The ends were cut back, 5 bases at V and 9 bases at J, with 11 bases in the middle. This CDR3 has 12 amino acids. The chain's CDR3 is CASSPGVGPQHF. The CDR3 nucleotides read TGTGCCAGCAGCCCCGGGGTAGGGCCCCAGCATTTT. Supplemented by reference TRBV11-2 and TRBJ1-5, the full variable domain reads EAGVAQSPRYKIIEKRQSVAFWCNPISGHATLYWYQQILGQGPKLLIQFQNNGVVDDSQLPKDRFSAERLKGVDSTLKIQPAKLEDSAVYLCASSPGVGPQHFGDGTRLSIL.

This chain connects TRBV13 to TRBJ2-1; 8 bases line up with TRBD1. The CDR3 sequence is 15 residues long. The V and J ends lost 5 bases and 4 bases, in that order; junction bases with no gene match: 7. Per germline, CDR1 PRHDT and CDR2 FYEKMQ (reference sequence). The CDR3 region is CASSRRDRRYNEQFF. The CDR3 coding sequence is TGTGCCAGCAGCAGGCGGGACAGGCGATACAATGAGCAGTTCTTC.

This clonotype was seen a handful of times. This chain joins TRBV20-1 and TRBJ2-7; 8 bases agree with TRBD2. After removal of 2 bases from V and 3 bases from J, the junction contained 9 bases not matched to a gene. CDR1 is DFQATT, CDR2 SNEGSKA, per germline (reference sequence). This CDR3 is built from 15 residues. This CDR3 is CSARKAGLGIYEQYF. The CDR3 DNA is TGCAGTGCTAGAAAGGCGGGACTAGGTATCTACGAGCAGTACTTC.

There are a few counts of this clonotype. The chain uses TRBV24-1 and TRBJ2-1, with D hard to call. The V end was cut by 5 bases, the J end by 9 bases, with 13 bases between. CDR1 is KGHDR, CDR2 SFDVKD, per germline. The CDR3 contains 13 residues. The DNA of the CDR3 is TGTGCCACCAGTGCGGTGACCCAAATTGAGCAGTTCTTC. It codes for CATSAVTQIEQFF.

This clonotype was observed a handful of times. The chain carries TRBV5-1 and TRBJ1-4; the D gene is possibly TRBD1 (5 bases). This CDR3 contains 15 residues. Germline assignment: CDR1 SGHRS and CDR2 YFSETQ. V was cut by 3 bases and J by 7 bases, with 16 bases left in between. The CDR3 spells CASSWSGGVGEKLFF. The CDR3 DNA reads as TGCGCCAGCAGCTGGAGCGGGGGAGTTGGTGAAAAACTGTTTTTT.

This clonotype has at least ten counts. This sequence joins TRBV24-1 and TRBJ2-1, with D tentatively TRBD2 (7 bases). Germline CDR1 reads KGHDR; CDR2 reads SFDVKD. V lost 11 bases and J lost 10, with 14 bases in between. This CDR3 region has 11 residues. DNA for the CDR3: TGTGCCATCGGGGGGCTCGGGGAGCAGTTCTTC. It is translated as CAIGGLGEQFF.

The chain combines TRBV24-1 with TRBJ1-5, with D tentatively TRBD1 (6 bases). Germline CDR1 is KGHDR and CDR2 is SFDVKD. This CDR3 region has 13 residues. V was shortened by 9 bases and J by 7 bases, with 15 bases between the two germline ends. The CDR3 bases are TGTGCCACCGCCGGCAGGGGAGGCCAGCCCCAGCATTTT. Amino acids: CATAGRGGQPQHF.

V usage is TRBV20-1 and J usage is TRBJ2-7, with TRBD1 matching 7 bases. This CDR3 is 14 amino acids long. From germline, CDR1 is DFQATT and CDR2 SNEGSKA (reference sequence). V was pared by 3 bases and J by 3 bases, with 8 bases of the junction left unmatched. CDR3 DNA sequence: TGCAGTGCTAGGCAAAGACAGGGCATCTACGAGCAGTACTTC. This translates into CSARQRQGIYEQYF.

As DNA, the CDR3 is TGCAGCGTGTCAGAAGAGACCCAGTACTTC. Translating it yields CSVSEETQYF. V gene TRBV29-1 combines with J gene TRBJ2-5; D unresolved. Trimming stripped 6 bases from V and 3 bases from J, with 5 bases between. Germline V gene lookup returns CDR1 SQVTM and CDR2 ANQGSEA. The CDR3 contains 10 residues.

This chain uses TRBV30 with TRBJ2-5; D is unresolved. V was cut by 2 bases and J by 4 bases, with 5 bases left in between. This CDR3 is built from 11 residues. Germline-derived CDR1 and CDR2 are GTSNPN and SVGIG (reference sequence). CDR3 DNA: TGTGCCTGGAGTCCCGTAGAGACCCAGTACTTC. Its protein product is CAWSPVETQYF.

This clonotype was observed a few times. J is TRBJ2-5 and V is TRBV9; D not resolved. The CDR3 runs 11 residues. V lost 7 bases, J lost 4 bases, and 8 bases lay in between. CDR1 SGDLS and CDR2 YYNGEE come from the germline V gene. CDR3 residues: CASLLGETQYF. CDR3 bases: TGTGCCAGCCTTCTGGGAGAGACCCAGTACTTC.

V is TRBV20-1 and J is TRBJ1-1; a weak D match, TRBD1 (6 bases). The CDR3 runs 13 residues. CDR1 DFQATT and CDR2 SNEGSKA come from the germline V gene (reference sequence). Trimming removed 6 bases from V and 8 bases from J, with 19 bases in between. CDR3 nucleotide sequence: TGCAGTGCCCGAGGACAGCACGGATCCGAAGCTTTCTTT. Protein: CSARGQHGSEAFF.

The chain has TRBV12-3 or TRBV12-4 and TRBJ2-7; D possibly matches TRBD1 or TRBD2 (5 bases each). The CDR3 has 14 residues. Deletions cut 1 base from V and 2 bases from J, with 9 bases between. The CDR3 nucleotides are TGTGCCAGCAGTTTAGATCAGGGACCCTACGAGCAGTACTTC. It yields the protein CASSLDQGPYEQYF.

V usage is TRBV9 and J usage is TRBJ1-1; D gene unclear. The CDR3 is 14 amino acids. Germline lookup yields CDR1 SGDLS and CDR2 YYNGEE. Trimming pared 4 bases from V and 1 base from J, leaving 11 bases between. The CDR3 DNA sequence: TGTGCCAGCAGCAAAGAAGGCGAGAACACTGAAGCTTTCTTT. It is translated as CASSKEGENTEAFF. Drawing the rest from reference TRBV9 and TRBJ1-1, the complete variable domain is DSGVTQTPKHLITATGQRVTLRCSPRSGDLSVYWYQQSLDQGLQFLIQYYNGEERAKGNILERFSAQQFPDLHSELNLSSLELGDSALYFCASSKEGENTEAFFGQGTRLTVV.

The V and J genes are TRBV4-1 and TRBJ2-1, with 10 bases that match TRBD2. This CDR3 comprises 16 residues. Germline V gene sequence: CDR1 MGHRA, CDR2 YSYEKL. The trim removed 6 bases at V and 4 bases at J, leaving 9 bases unmatched. The DNA of the CDR3 is TGCGCCAGCAGACAACCCACTAGCGGGATGTACAATGAGCAGTTCTTC. This encodes CASRQPTSGMYNEQFF.

This chain uses TRBV4-3 with TRBJ2-1; tentative D call: TRBD2 (5 bases). CDR3 length equals 17 residues. The V gene's germline CDR1 is LGHNA and CDR2 YSLEER. Trimming cost V 0 bases and J 0 bases, with 12 bases left between them. The CDR3 sequence: CASSQDWVARSYNEQFF. Here the CDR3 DNA reads TGCGCCAGCAGCCAAGATTGGGTAGCGCGCTCCTACAATGAGCAGTTCTTC.

The genes are TRBV5-1 and TRBJ2-2; the match to TRBD1 covers 8 bases. The CDR3 runs to 15 residues. Trimming took 10 bases from V and 4 from J; bases not matched to a gene: 12. Per the germline V gene, CDR1 is SGHRS and CDR2 is YFSETQ. The CDR3 nucleotides are TGCGCCTCTCAAACAGGGGGTCAGGCCACCGGGGAGCTGTTTTTT. Translated, it gives CASQTGGQATGELFF.

In its sample, this clonotype was seen a few times. This chain links TRBV11-2 with TRBJ2-2; perhaps TRBD1 as D (5 bases). The CDR3 length is 19 residues. The V gene lost 7 bases and the J gene lost 1 base, with 25 bases spanning the gap. In germline, CDR1 is SGHAT, CDR2 FQNNGV. CDR3 nucleotide sequence: TGTGCCAGCAACCCGCAGTTTGGCCGACAGTTTATGAACACCGGGGAGCTGTTTTTT. It is translated as CASNPQFGRQFMNTGELFF. Drawing the rest from reference TRBV11-2 and TRBJ2-2, the complete variable domain is EAGVAQSPRYKIIEKRQSVAFWCNPISGHATLYWYQQILGQGPKLLIQFQNNGVVDDSQLPKDRFSAERLKGVDSTLKIQPAKLEDSAVYLCASNPQFGRQFMNTGELFFGEGSRLTVL.

There are a few counts of this clonotype. The V call is TRBV12-3 or TRBV12-4, the J call TRBJ2-7; weak D call: TRBD2 (6 bases). The CDR3 length is 13 residues. Trimming pared 3 bases from V and 6 bases from J, leaving 12 bases between. CDR3 loop: CASSLEGYSEQYF. The CDR3 DNA reads TGTGCCAGCAGTTTGGAGGGGTACAGCGAGCAGTACTTC.

The chain uses TRBV7-2 and TRBJ2-1; TRBD2 matches at 9 bases. The V gene end was trimmed by 3 bases and the J gene end by 5 bases; junction bases not matched to a gene: 5. Germline CDR1 and CDR2: SGHTA and FQGNSA. CDR3 length: 15 amino acids. The CDR3 DNA reads TGTGCCAGCAGCTTGTGGCTAGCGGGAAACAATGAGCAGTTCTTC. This gives the protein CASSLWLAGNNEQFF.

The rearrangement uses TRBV25-1 and TRBJ2-7, with 11 bases identical to TRBD2. The CDR3 is made up of 13 amino acids. The J segment lost 6 bases and the V segment lost 8 bases, leaving 6 bases of the junction unmatched. CDR1 is MGHDK, CDR2 SYGVNS, per germline. DNA of the CDR3: TGTGCCAGCGCGTCCGGACTAGCGGGCGAGCAGTACTTC. Translating it yields CASASGLAGEQYF.

The V and J genes are TRBV6-2 or TRBV6-3 and TRBJ2-7, with 14 bases matching TRBD2. The CDR3 is 15 residues long. Trimming took 2 bases from V and 7 from J; bases not matched to a gene: 4. CDR1 MNHEY and CDR2 SVGEGT come from the germline V gene. The CDR3 loop reads CASSYGLAGGREQYF. CDR3 coding DNA: TGTGCCAGCAGTTACGGACTAGCGGGAGGACGTGAGCAGTACTTC.

This chain uses TRBV24-1 with TRBJ2-1; TRBD2 matches 8 bases. Germline loops: CDR1 KGHDR, CDR2 SFDVKD. J gave up 5 bases and V 7 bases, and 3 bases lay outside the gene matches. The CDR3 is made up of 13 amino acids. The CDR3 bases are TGTGCCACCAGCCTCGGGGGGGACAATGAGCAGTTCTTC. It translates to CATSLGGDNEQFF.

The genes are TRBV5-1 and TRBJ2-7; D call uncertain. The CDR3 has 13 residues. Between the trimmed V and J ends, which lost 4 bases and 6 bases, there was a span of 14 bases. Germline loops: CDR1 SGHRS, CDR2 YFSETQ. The CDR3 coding sequence is TGCGCCAGCAGCCCCTCCGGTGGTCCCGAGCAGTACTTC. Protein sequence: CASSPSGGPEQYF.

This chain uses TRBV12-3 or TRBV12-4 with TRBJ2-7; no clear D gene. Trimming cost V 7 bases and J 5 bases, with 21 bases left between them. The CDR3 is 15 residues long. This CDR3 is CASTVGRRSRDEQYF. The CDR3 DNA reads as TGTGCCAGCACAGTCGGCAGACGGTCTCGCGACGAGCAGTACTTC.

This clonotype has just a few counts. CDR3 bases: TGTGCCAGCAGCCCTCGACAGGGTCCCTTGGACTACGAGCAGTACTTC. Its translation: CASSPRQGPLDYEQYF. V is TRBV9 and J is TRBJ2-7; 7 positions agree with TRBD1. The CDR3 consists of 16 residues. Germline CDR1 SGDLS, CDR2 YYNGEE. V lost 4 bases to trimming and J lost 3 bases; unmatched junction nucleotides: 13.

This rearrangement joins TRBV6-2 or TRBV6-3 to TRBJ2-4; D tentatively fits TRBD1 or TRBD2 (5 bases each). The CDR3 is made up of 16 amino acids. The germline V gene has CDR1 MNHEY and CDR2 SVGEGT. Deletions cut 2 bases from V and 0 bases from J, with 11 bases between. The chain's CDR3 is CASSYRGRTAKNIQYF. CDR3 DNA sequence: TGTGCCAGCAGTTACAGGGGACGTACAGCCAAAAACATTCAGTACTTC.

There are a few counts of this clonotype. The chain uses TRBV5-1 and TRBJ2-3; D remains ambiguous. The germline V gene encodes CDR1 SGHRS and CDR2 YFSETQ. The CDR3 totals 16 residues. The germline V and J ends were trimmed by 0 bases and 2 bases, with 13 bases remaining between them. CDR3: CASSLALGPNTDTQYF. CDR3 nucleotides: TGCGCCAGCAGCTTGGCCCTGGGCCCGAACACAGATACGCAGTATTTT.

This chain links TRBV28 with TRBJ2-5, with D possibly being TRBD2 (7 bases). Per the germline V gene, CDR1 is MDHEN and CDR2 is SYDVKM. V dropped 2 bases and J dropped 5 bases, with 12 bases sitting between them. This CDR3 contains 14 residues. DNA of the CDR3: TGTGCCAGCAGTTTAGGGGGGGCCTGGGAGACCCAGTACTTC. Residues: CASSLGGAWETQYF. The variable domain in full, completed from reference TRBV28 and TRBJ2-5, reads DVKVTQSSRYLVKRTGEKVFLECVQDMDHENMFWYRQDPGLGLRLIYFSYDVKMKEKGDIPEGYSVSREKKERFSLILESASTNQTSMYLCASSLGGAWETQYFGPGTRLLVL.

The chain uses TRBV5-4 and TRBJ2-1; either TRBD1 or TRBD2 may supply D (5 bases each). Trimming took off 0 bases at V and 6 bases at J, with 16 bases between the two ends. The germline V gene has CDR1 SGHNT and CDR2 YYREEE (reference sequence). The CDR3 sequence is 16 residues long. The CDR3 DNA is TGTGCCAGCAGCTTGGGGGGGAGCAGGGCCTCCAATGAGCAGTTCTTC. As protein: CASSLGGSRASNEQFF.

The chain couples TRBV5-1 to TRBJ2-3, with 10 bases identical to TRBD2. J lost 2 bases, V lost 5 bases, and 5 bases had no gene match. Germline V gene lookup returns CDR1 SGHRS and CDR2 YFSETQ. The CDR3 is 15 amino acids. The CDR3 nucleotides read TGCGCCAGCAGACTAGCGGGATCGTCCACAGATACGCAGTATTTT. It codes for CASRLAGSSTDTQYF.

The rearrangement uses TRBV5-1 and TRBJ2-5, with D perhaps TRBD1 (5 bases). The V gene's germline CDR1 is SGHRS and CDR2 YFSETQ. Trimming cost V 5 bases and J 7 bases, with 27 bases left between them. This CDR3 is 17 amino acids long. DNA of the CDR3: TGCGCCAGCAGGGGGCCGACCACGGCATCATTCAAGGTGACCCAGTACTTC. Protein product: CASRGPTTASFKVTQYF.